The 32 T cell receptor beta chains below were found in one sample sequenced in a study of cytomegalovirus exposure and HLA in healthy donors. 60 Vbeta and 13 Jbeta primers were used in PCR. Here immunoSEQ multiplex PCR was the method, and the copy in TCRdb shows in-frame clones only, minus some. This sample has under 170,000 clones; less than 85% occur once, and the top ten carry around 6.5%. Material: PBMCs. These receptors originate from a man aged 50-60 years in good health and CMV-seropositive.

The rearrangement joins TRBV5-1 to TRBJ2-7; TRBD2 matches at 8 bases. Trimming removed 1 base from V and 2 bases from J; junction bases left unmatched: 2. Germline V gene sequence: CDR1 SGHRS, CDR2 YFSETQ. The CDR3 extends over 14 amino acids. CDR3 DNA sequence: TGCGCCAGCAGCTTGACGGGAGGGGCCTACGAGCAGTACTTC. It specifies CASSLTGGAYEQYF.

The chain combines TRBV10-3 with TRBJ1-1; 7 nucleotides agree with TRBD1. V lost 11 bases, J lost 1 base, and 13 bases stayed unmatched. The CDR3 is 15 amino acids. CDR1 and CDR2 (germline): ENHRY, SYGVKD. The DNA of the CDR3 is TGTGCCGTCCAGGCCCTAAGGGGGCCGAACACTGAAGCTTTCTTT. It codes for CAVQALRGPNTEAFF.

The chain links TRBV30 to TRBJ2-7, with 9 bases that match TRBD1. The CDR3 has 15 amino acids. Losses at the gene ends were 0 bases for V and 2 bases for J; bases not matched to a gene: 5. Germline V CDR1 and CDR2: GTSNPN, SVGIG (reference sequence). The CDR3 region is CAWSVPTGGPYEQYF. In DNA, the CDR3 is TGTGCCTGGAGTGTCCCGACAGGGGGACCCTACGAGCAGTACTTC.

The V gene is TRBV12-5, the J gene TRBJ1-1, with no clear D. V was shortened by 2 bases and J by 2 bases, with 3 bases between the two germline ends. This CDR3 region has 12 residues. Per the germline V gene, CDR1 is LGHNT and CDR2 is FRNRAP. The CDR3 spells CASGLSNTEAFF. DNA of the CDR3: TGTGCTAGTGGTTTGTCAAACACTGAAGCTTTCTTT.

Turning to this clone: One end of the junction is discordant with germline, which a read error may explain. CDR3 in DNA: TGTGCTAGCAGCTTAGGGGCTAGAGGGGGCGGAGAGACCCAGTACTTC. Residues: CASSLGARGGGETQYF. J is TRBJ2-5 and V is TRBV7-7; 7 bases agree with TRBD1. The CDR3 consists of 16 residues. CDR1 is SSHAT and CDR2 is FNYEAQ in the germline V gene (reference sequence).

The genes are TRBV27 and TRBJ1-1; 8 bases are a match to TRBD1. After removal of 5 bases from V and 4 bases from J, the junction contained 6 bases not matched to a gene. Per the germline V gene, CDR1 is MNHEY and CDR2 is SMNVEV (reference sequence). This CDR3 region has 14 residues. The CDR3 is CASSEDRGSTEAFF. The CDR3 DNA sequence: TGTGCCAGCAGTGAAGACAGGGGAAGCACTGAAGCTTTCTTT.

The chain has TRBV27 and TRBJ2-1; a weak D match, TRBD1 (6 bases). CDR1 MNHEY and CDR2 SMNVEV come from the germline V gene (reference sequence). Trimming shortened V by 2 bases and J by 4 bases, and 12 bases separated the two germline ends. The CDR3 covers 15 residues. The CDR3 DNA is TGTGCCAGCAGTTTACCCTTGACAGGTTACAATGAGCAGTTCTTC. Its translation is CASSLPLTGYNEQFF.

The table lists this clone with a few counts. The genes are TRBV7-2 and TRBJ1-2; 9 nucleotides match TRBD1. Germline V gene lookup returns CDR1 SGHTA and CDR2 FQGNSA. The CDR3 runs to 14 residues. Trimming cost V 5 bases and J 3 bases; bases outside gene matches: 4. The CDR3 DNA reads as TGTGCCAGCAGCGTCCGGACAGGGGACTATGGCTACACCTTC. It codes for CASSVRTGDYGYTF. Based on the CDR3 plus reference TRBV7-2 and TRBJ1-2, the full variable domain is GAGVSQSPSNKVTEKGKDVELRCDPISGHTALYWYRQSLGQGLEFLIYFQGNSAPDKSGLPSDRFSAERTGGSVSTLTIQRTQQEDSAVYLCASSVRTGDYGYTFGSGTRLTVV.

The CDR3 region has the DNA TGCGCCAGCAGCAGGGGACAGGGAGAGGGTACGGAGCAGTACTTC. Translated, it gives CASSRGQGEGTEQYF. The chain employs TRBV5-1 and TRBJ2-7; 9 bases match TRBD1. The CDR3 length is 15 residues. From germline, CDR1 is SGHRS and CDR2 YFSETQ. After removal of 4 bases from V and 7 bases from J, the junction contained 12 bases not matched to a gene. Full variable domain (rest looked up from reference TRBV5-1 and TRBJ2-7): KAGVTQTPRYLIKTRGQQVTLSCSPISGHRSVSWYQQTPGQGLQFLFEYFSETQRNKGNFPGRFSGRQFSNSRSEMNVSTLELGDSALYLCASSRGQGEGTEQYFGPGTRLTVT.

CDR3 residues: CAWSPRLAGGLSYEQYF. The CDR3, as DNA: TGTGCCTGGAGTCCTCGACTAGCGGGAGGGCTGAGCTACGAGCAGTACTTC. This rearrangement joins TRBV30 to TRBJ2-5; 14 nucleotides line up with TRBD2. The J call may be incorrect, as the DNA end agrees better with TRBJ2-7. CDR1 and CDR2 from the germline V gene are GTSNPN and SVGIG (reference sequence). This CDR3 has 17 residues.

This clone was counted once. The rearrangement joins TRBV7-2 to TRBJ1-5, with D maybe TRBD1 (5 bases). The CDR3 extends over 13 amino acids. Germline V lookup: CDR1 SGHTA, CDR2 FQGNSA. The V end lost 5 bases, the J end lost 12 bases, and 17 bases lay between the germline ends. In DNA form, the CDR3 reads TGTGCCAGCAGCGGACCGATGGGGGAGGTCCAGCATTTT. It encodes CASSGPMGEVQHF.

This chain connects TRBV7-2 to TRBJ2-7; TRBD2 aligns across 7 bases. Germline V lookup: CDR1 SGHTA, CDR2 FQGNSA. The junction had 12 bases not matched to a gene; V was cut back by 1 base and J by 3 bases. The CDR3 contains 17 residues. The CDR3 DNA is TGTGCCAGCAGCTTAGTTAGCGGGTTGACTACACTCTACGAGCAGTACTTC. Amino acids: CASSLVSGLTTLYEQYF.

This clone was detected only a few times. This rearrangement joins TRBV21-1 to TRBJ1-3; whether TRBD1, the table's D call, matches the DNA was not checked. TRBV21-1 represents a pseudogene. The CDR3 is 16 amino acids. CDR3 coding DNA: TGTGCCAGCAGCCCCCGCACAGGAAACTCTGGAAACACCATATATTTT. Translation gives CASSPRTGNSGNTIYF.

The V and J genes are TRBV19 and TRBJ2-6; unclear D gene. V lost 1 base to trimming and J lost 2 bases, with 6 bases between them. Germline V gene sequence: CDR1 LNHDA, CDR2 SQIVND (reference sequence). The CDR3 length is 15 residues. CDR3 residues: CASSIGQTGANVLTF. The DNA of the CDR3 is TGTGCCAGTAGTATAGGTCAGACTGGGGCCAACGTCCTGACTTTC.

CDR3 in amino acids: CASSLQGPPNEKLFF. The CDR3, as DNA: TGTGCCAGCTCACTACAGGGTCCACCGAATGAAAAACTGTTTTTT. The V call is TRBV18, the J call TRBJ1-4; TRBD1 might be the D (6 bases). Trimming pared 4 bases from V and 5 bases from J, leaving 14 bases between. The germline V gene has CDR1 KGHSH and CDR2 LQKENI. The CDR3 has 15 residues.

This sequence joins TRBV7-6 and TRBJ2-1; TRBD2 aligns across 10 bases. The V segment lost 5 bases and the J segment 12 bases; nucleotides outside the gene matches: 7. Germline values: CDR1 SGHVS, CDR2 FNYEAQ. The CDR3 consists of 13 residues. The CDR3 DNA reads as TGTGCCAGCAGCCCTAGCGGGAGTAACCCGCAGTTCTTC. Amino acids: CASSPSGSNPQFF.

The CDR3 nucleotides read TGCAGCGTTGGTCGAGAGCTAGCGGGCTACGAGCAGTACTTC. Protein sequence: CSVGRELAGYEQYF. The chain employs TRBV29-1 and TRBJ2-7, with 8 bases aligning to TRBD2. With V trimmed by 4 bases and J by 3 bases, 8 bases remained unmatched. The germline CDR1 and CDR2 sequences are SQVTM and ANQGSEA. This CDR3 has 14 residues.

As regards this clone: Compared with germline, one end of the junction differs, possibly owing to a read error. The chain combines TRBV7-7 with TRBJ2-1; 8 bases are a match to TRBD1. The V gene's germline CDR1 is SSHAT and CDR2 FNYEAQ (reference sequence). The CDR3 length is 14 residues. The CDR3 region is CASSPGGRFNEQFF. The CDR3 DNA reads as TGTGCTAGCAGCCCAGGGGGCAGGTTTAATGAGCAGTTCTTC.

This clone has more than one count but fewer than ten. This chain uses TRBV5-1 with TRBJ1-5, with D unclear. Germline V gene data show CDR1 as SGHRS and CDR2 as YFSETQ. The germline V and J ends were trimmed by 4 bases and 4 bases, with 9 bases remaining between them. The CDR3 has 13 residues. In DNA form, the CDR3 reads TGCGCCAGCAGCCAGACTTTAAATCAGCCCCAGCATTTT. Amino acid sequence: CASSQTLNQPQHF.

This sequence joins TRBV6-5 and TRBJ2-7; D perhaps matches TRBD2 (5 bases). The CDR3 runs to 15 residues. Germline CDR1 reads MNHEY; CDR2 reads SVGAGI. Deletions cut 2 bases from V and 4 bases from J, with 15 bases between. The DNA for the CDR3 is TGTGCCAGCAGTTACGGGCAGACCGGGGATTACGAGCAGTACTTC. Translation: CASSYGQTGDYEQYF.

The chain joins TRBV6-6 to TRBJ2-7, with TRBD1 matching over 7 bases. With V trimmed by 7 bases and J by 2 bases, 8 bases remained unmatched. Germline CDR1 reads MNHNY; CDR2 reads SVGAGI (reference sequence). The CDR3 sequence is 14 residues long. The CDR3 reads CASKRTGNTYEQYF. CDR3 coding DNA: TGTGCCAGCAAGAGGACAGGCAATACCTACGAGCAGTACTTC.

CDR3 protein: CASSQGALAGNNEQFF. The CDR3 bases are TGTGCCAGCAGCCAAGGGGCTTTGGCCGGGAACAATGAGCAGTTCTTC. The chain uses TRBV4-2 and TRBJ2-1, with D perhaps TRBD2 (5 bases). Deletions cut 1 base from V and 5 bases from J, with 15 bases between. This CDR3 contains 16 residues. In germline, CDR1 is LGHNA, CDR2 YNFKEQ.

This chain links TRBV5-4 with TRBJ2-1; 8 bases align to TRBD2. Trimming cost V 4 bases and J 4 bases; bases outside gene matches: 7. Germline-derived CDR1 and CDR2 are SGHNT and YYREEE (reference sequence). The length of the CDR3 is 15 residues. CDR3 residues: CASSTLAGKYNEQFF. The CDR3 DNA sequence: TGTGCCAGCAGCACATTAGCGGGGAAGTACAATGAGCAGTTCTTC.

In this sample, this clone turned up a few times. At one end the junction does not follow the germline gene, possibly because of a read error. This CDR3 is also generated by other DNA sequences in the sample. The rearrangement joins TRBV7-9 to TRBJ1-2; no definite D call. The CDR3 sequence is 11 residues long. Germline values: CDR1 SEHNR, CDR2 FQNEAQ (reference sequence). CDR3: CSSSLERGYTF. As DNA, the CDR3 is TGTTCCAGCAGCTTAGAGCGGGGCTACACCTTC. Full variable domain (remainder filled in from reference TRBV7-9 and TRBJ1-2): DTGVSQNPRHKITKRGQNVTFRCDPISEHNRLYWYRQTLGQGPEFLTYFQNEAQLEKSRLLSDRFSAERPKGSFSTLEIQRTEQGDSAMYLCSSSLERGYTFGSGTRLTVV.

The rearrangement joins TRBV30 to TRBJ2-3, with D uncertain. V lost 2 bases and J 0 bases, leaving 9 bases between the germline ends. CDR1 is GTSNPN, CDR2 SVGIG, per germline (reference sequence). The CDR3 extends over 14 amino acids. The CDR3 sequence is CAWSKITSTDTQYF. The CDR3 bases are TGTGCCTGGAGTAAAATAACTAGCACAGATACGCAGTATTTT.

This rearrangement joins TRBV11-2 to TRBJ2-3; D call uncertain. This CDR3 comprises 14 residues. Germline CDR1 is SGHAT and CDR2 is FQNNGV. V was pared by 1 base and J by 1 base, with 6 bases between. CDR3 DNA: TGTGCCAGCAGCTTAGTTCTCGGCACAGATACGCAGTATTTT. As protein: CASSLVLGTDTQYF.

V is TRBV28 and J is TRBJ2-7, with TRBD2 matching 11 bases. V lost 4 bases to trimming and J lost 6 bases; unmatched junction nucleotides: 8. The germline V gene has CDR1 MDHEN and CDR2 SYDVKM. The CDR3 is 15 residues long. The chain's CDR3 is CASSSIAGGQSEQYF. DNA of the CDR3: TGTGCCAGCAGTTCAATAGCGGGAGGGCAATCCGAGCAGTACTTC.

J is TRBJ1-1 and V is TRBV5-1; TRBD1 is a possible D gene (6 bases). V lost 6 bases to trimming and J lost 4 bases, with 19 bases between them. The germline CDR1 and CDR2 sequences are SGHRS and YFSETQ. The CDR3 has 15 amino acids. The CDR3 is CASIGTPGARTEAFF. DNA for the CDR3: TGCGCCAGCATCGGGACCCCAGGGGCGCGCACTGAAGCTTTCTTT.

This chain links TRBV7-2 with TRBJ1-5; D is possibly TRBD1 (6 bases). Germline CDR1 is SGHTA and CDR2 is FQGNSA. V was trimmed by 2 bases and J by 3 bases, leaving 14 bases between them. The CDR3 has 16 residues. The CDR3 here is CASSLLLTGANQPQHF. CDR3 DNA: TGTGCCAGCAGCTTACTATTGACAGGAGCCAATCAGCCCCAGCATTTT.

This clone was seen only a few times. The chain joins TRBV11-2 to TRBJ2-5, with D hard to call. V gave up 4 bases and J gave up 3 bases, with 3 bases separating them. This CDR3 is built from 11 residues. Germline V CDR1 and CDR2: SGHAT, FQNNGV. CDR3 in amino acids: CASSSKETQYF. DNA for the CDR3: TGTGCCAGCAGCTCCAAAGAGACCCAGTACTTC. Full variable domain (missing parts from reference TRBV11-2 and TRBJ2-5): EAGVAQSPRYKIIEKRQSVAFWCNPISGHATLYWYQQILGQGPKLLIQFQNNGVVDDSQLPKDRFSAERLKGVDSTLKIQPAKLEDSAVYLCASSSKETQYFGPGTRLLVL.

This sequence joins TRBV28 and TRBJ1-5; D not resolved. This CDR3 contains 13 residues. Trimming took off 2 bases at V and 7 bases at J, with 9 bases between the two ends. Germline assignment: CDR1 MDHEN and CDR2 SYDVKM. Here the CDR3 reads CASSLHSVQPQHF. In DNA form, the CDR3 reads TGTGCCAGCAGTTTACATAGCGTCCAGCCCCAGCATTTT. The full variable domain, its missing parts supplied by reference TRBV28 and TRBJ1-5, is DVKVTQSSRYLVKRTGEKVFLECVQDMDHENMFWYRQDPGLGLRLIYFSYDVKMKEKGDIPEGYSVSREKKERFSLILESASTNQTSMYLCASSLHSVQPQHFGDGTRLSIL.

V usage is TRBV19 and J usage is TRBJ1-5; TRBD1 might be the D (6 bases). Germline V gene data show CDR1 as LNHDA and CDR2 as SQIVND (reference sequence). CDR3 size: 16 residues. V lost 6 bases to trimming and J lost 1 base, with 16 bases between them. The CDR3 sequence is CASRPLDRSSNQPQHF. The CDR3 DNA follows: TGTGCCAGTAGGCCTCTTGACAGGAGCAGCAATCAGCCCCAGCATTTT.